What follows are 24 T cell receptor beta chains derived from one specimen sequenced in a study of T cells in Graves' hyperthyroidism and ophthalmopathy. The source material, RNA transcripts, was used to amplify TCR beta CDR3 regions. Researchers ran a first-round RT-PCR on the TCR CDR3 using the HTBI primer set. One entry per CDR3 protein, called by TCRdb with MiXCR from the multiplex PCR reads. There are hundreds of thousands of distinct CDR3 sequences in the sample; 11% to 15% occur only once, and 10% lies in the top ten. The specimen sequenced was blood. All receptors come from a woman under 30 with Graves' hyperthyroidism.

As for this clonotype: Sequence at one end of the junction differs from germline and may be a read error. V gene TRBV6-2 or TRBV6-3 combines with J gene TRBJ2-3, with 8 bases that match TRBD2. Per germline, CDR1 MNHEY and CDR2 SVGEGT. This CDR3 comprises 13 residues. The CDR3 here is CASRFGLADTQYF. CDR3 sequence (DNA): TGTGCCAGCAGATTCGGACTAGCAGATACGCAATATTTT.

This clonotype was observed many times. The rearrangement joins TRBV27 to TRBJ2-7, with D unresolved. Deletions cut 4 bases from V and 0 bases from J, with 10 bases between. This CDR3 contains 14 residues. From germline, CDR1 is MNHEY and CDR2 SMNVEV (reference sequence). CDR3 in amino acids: CASSSYRSSYEQYF. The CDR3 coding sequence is TGTGCCAGCAGTTCTTACAGAAGCTCCTACGAGCAGTACTTC.

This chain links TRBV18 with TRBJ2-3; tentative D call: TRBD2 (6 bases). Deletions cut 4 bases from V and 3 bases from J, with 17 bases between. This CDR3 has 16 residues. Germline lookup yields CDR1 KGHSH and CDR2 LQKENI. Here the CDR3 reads CASSLRDSSLTDTQYF. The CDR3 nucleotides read TGTGCCAGCTCACTGCGGGACTCGAGTCTGACAGATACGCAGTATTTT.

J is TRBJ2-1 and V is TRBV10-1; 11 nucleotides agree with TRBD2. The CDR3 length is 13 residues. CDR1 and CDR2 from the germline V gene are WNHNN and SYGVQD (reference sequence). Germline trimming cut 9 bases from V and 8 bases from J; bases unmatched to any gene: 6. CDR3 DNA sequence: TGCGCCAGTGGACTAGCGGGTCGGGATGAGCAGTTCTTC. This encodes CASGLAGRDEQFF.

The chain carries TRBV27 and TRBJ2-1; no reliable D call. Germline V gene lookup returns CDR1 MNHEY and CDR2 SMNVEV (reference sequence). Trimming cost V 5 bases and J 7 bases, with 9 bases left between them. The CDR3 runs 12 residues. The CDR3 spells CASSLNANEQFF. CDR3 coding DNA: TGTGCCAGCAGTCTGAATGCGAATGAGCAGTTCTTC.

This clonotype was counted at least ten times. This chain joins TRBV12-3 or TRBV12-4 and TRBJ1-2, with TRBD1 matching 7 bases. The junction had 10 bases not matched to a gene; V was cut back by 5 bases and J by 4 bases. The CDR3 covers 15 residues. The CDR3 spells CASSEQGRGSYGYTF. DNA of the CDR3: TGTGCCAGCAGTGAACAGGGGCGCGGGTCCTATGGCTACACCTTC.

Written as DNA, the CDR3 is TGTGCCATCAGTGGAGGGCGGGATAGGTTCTACGAGCAGTACTTC. Translated: CAISGGRDRFYEQYF. This sequence joins TRBV10-3 and TRBJ2-7, with D maybe TRBD2 (6 bases). Trimming took 4 bases from V and 3 from J, leaving 16 bases between them. Germline CDR1 ENHRY, CDR2 SYGVKD. The length of the CDR3 is 15 residues.

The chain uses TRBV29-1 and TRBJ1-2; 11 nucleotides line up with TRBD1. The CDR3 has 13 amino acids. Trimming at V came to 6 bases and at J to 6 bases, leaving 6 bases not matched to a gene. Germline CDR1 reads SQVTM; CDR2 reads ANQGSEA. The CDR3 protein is CSVLGQGAHGYTF. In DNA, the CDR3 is TGCAGCGTACTCGGACAGGGGGCTCATGGCTACACCTTC.

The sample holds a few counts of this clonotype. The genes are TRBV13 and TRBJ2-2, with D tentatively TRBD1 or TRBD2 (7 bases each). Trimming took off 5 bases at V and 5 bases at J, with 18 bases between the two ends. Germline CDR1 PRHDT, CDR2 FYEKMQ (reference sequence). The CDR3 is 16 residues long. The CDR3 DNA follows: TGTGCCAGCAGCACCTCGTCAGGGGGACTAACCGGGGAGCTGTTTTTT. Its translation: CASSTSSGGLTGELFF.

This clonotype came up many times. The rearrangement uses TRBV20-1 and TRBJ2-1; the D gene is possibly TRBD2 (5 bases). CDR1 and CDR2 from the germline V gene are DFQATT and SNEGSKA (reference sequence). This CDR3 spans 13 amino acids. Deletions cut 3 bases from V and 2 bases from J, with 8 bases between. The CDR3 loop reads CSARDSTYNEQFF. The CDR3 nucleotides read TGCAGTGCTAGGGACTCCACCTACAATGAGCAGTTCTTC.

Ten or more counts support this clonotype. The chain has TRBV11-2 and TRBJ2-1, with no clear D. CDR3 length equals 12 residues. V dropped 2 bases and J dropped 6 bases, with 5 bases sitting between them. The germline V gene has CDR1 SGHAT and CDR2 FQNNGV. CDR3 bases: TGTGCCAGCAGCTTAAGATTCAATGAGCAGTTCTTC. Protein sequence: CASSLRFNEQFF.

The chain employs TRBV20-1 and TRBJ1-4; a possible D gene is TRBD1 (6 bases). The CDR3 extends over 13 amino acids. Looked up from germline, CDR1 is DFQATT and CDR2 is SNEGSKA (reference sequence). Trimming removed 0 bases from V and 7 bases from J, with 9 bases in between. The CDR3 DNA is TGCAGTGCTAGAGAGGCAGGGGTTGAAAAACTGTTTTTT. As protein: CSAREAGVEKLFF.

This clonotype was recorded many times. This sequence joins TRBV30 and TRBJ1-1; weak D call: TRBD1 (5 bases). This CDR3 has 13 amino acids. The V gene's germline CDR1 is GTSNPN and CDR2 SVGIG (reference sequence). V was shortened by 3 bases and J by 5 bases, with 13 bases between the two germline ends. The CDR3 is CAWRVPGRTEAFF. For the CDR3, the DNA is TGTGCCTGGAGGGTCCCAGGGCGGACTGAAGCTTTCTTT.

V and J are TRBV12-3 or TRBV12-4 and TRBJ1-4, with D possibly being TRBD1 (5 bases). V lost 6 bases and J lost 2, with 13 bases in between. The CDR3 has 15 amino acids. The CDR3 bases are TGTGCCAGCAGCCACCCGACAGAGACTAATGAAAAACTGTTTTTT. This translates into CASSHPTETNEKLFF.

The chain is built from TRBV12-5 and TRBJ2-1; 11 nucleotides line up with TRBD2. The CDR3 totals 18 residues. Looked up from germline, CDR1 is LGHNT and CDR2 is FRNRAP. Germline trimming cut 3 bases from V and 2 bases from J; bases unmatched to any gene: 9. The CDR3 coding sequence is TGTGCTAGTGGTTTCTCTGCTAGCGGGAGGCAAACCTACAATGAGCAGTTCTTC. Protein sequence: CASGFSASGRQTYNEQFF.

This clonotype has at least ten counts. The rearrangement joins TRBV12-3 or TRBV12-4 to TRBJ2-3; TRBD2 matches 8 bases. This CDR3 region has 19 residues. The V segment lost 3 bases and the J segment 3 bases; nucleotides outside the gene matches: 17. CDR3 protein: CASSFWPGGQNKETDTQYF. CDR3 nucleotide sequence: TGTGCCAGCAGTTTTTGGCCGGGAGGGCAAAACAAAGAAACAGATACGCAGTATTTT.

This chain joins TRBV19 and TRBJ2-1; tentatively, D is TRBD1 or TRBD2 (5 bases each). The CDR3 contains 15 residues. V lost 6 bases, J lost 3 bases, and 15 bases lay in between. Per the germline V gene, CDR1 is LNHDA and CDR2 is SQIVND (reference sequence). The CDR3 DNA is TGTGCCAGTAGACACCGTAGGGGAGACTACAATGAGCAGTTCTTC. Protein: CASRHRRGDYNEQFF.

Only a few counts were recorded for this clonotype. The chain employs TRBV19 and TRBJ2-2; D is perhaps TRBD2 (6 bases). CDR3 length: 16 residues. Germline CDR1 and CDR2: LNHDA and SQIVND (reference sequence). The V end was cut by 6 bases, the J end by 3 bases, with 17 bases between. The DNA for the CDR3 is TGTGCCAGTAGAATCAGCTGGAGGAGGGACACCGGGGAGCTGTTTTTT. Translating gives CASRISWRRDTGELFF.

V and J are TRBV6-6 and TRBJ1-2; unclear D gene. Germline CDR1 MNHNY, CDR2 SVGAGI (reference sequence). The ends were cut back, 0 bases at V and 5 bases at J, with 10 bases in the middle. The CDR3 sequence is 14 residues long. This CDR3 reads CASSYSWTEYGYTF. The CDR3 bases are TGTGCCAGCAGTTACTCCTGGACGGAGTATGGCTACACCTTC.

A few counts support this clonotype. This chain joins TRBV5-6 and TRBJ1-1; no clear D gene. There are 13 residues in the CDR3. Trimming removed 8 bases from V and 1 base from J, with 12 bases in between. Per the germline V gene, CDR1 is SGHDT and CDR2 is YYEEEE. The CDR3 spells CASGVIGNTEAFF. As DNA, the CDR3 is TGTGCCAGTGGGGTTATAGGGAACACTGAAGCTTTCTTT.

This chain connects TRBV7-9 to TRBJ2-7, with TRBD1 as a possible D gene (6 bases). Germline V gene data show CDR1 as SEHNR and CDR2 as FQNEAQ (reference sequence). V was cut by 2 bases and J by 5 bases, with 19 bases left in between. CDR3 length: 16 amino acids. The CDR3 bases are TGTGCCAGCAGCTTATCAGAACAGGGAGAAACCCACGAGCAGTACTTC. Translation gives CASSLSEQGETHEQYF.

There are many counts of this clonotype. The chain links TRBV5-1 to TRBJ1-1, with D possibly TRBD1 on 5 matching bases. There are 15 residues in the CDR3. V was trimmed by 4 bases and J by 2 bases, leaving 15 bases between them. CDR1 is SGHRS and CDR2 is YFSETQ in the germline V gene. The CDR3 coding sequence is TGCGCCAGCAGCCCCGGGGGAGTCGATAACACTGAAGCTTTCTTT. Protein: CASSPGGVDNTEAFF.

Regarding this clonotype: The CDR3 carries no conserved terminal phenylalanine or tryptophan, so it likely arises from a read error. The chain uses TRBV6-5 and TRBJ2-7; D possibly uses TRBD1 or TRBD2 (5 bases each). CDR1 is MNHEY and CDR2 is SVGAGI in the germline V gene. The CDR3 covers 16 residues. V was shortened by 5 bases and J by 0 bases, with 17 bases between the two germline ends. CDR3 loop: CASSHHGTGSSYEQYL. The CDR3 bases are TGTGCCAGCAGTCACCACGGGACGGGTAGCTCCTACGAGCAGTACCTC.

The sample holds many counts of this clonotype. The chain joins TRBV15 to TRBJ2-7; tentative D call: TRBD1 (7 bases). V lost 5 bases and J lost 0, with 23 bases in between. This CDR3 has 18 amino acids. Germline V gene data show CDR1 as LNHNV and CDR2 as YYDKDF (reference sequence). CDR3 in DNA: TGTGCCACCAGCCATCCCGCGGGACAGAGTGTTAGCTCCTACGAGCAGTACTTC. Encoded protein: CATSHPAGQSVSSYEQYF. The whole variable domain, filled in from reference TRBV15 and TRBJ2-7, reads DAMVIQNPRYQVTQFGKPVTLSCSQTLNHNVMYWYQQKSSQAPKLLFHYYDKDFNNEADTPDNFQSRRPNTSFCFLDIRSPGLGDTAMYLCATSHPAGQSVSSYEQYFGPGTRLTVT.